This is a list of T cell receptor beta chains from one sample in a study of blood T cell repertoires in COVID-19. The data were produced by immunoSEQ multiplex PCR, yet TCRdb's version contains in-frame clones alone and is incomplete. Of approximately 300,000 clones in the sample, about 92% were seen once. Material for sequencing was PBMCs or T cells enriched from blood (not recorded which). These TCRs come from a woman aged 25 to 45 who had recovered from COVID-19. The CDR3 runs from the conserved cysteine through the conserved F or W. A D gene is named only where the DNA matches it firmly. For some rows the clone size is stated as once, few or many, or as a class when expanded; others skip it.

cdr3_aa cdr3_nt j_call d_call clone_size v_call
CAISPGGGRSYEQYF TGTGCCATCAGCCCCGGCGGGGGCCGCTCCTACGAGCAGTACTTC TRBJ2-7 - once TRBV10-3
CSASRYEQYF TGCAGTGCTAGCCGGTACGAGCAGTACTTC TRBJ2-7 - - TRBV20-1
CASSMTGTTYEQYF TGTGCCAGTAGTATGACCGGGACAACCTACGAGCAGTACTTC TRBJ2-7 - - TRBV19
CASRLQGADIQYF TGTGCCAGCAGGCTACAGGGGGCAGACATTCAGTACTTC TRBJ2-4 TRBD1 - TRBV11-2
CASTRWTTPYNEQFF TGTGCCAGCACCCGGTGGACTACACCCTACAATGAGCAGTTCTTC TRBJ2-1 - few TRBV5-8
CASSSSGWGQQYNEQFF TGTGCCAGCAGCTCGTCCGGCTGGGGACAGCAATACAATGAGCAGTTCTTC TRBJ2-1 TRBD1 - TRBV11-3
CASSPPGTRVSGELFF TGTGCCAGCAGCCCGCCCGGGACTAGGGTGTCCGGGGAGCTGTTTTTT TRBJ2-2 TRBD2 - TRBV7-3
CASSPRTEVNSPLHF TGCGCCAGCAGCCCCCGGACAGAAGTAAATTCACCCCTCCACTTT TRBJ1-6 - - TRBV5-1
CASSDGTSVSSSYEQYF TGTGCCAGCAGTGACGGGACTAGCGTTTCCAGCTCCTACGAGCAGTACTTC TRBJ2-7 TRBD2 - TRBV6-2/TRBV6-3
CASSNRINEKLFF TGTGCCAGCAGCAACAGAATTAATGAAAAACTGTTTTTT TRBJ1-4 - - TRBV11-1
CASNRGQGADEQYF TGCGCCAGCAATCGGGGACAGGGGGCCGACGAGCAGTACTTC TRBJ2-7 TRBD1 - TRBV5-1
CASSRDGLEKLFF TGCGCCAGCAGTCGGGATGGCCTTGAAAAACTGTTTTTT TRBJ1-4 - - TRBV5-1
CASSLLGGYEQFF TGCGCCAGCAGCCTCCTCGGGGGGTATGAGCAGTTCTTC TRBJ2-1 TRBD2 - TRBV5-1
CASSVGPGIAGYTF TGTGCCAGCAGCGTAGGGCCAGGGATTGCGGGCTACACCTTC TRBJ1-2 - few TRBV9
CASSLEGLNTEAFF TGTGCCAGCAGCTTAGAGGGGTTGAACACTGAAGCTTTCTTT TRBJ1-1 - - TRBV7-9
CASSQGSEKLFF TGTGCCAGCAGCCAAGGTAGTGAAAAACTGTTTTTT TRBJ1-4 - - TRBV4-2
CASNDGTGGWGANVLTF TGTGCCAGCAACGACGGGACAGGGGGTTGGGGGGCCAACGTCCTGACTTTC TRBJ2-6 TRBD1 - TRBV5-4
CASSSLDTQYF TGTGCCAGCAGCTCATTAGATACGCAGTATTTT TRBJ2-3 - - TRBV5-8
CASGQWADNEQFF TGTGCCAGCGGACAATGGGCCGACAATGAGCAGTTCTTC TRBJ2-1 - - TRBV7-9
CASSFRTENYGYTF TGTGCCAGCAGCTTTCGGACAGAGAATTATGGCTACACCTTC TRBJ1-2 - - TRBV7-2
CASSLPWGGAWTQYF TGTGCCAGCAGCCTCCCCTGGGGGGGGGCGTGGACGCAGTATTTT TRBJ2-3 - - TRBV11-1
CASSPRTGKVTEAFF TGTGCCAGCAGTCCCCGGACAGGGAAAGTCACTGAAGCTTTCTTT TRBJ1-1 TRBD1 - TRBV27
CASSAAGGQETQYF TGTGCCAGCAGCGCAGCGGGGGGGCAAGAGACCCAGTACTTC TRBJ2-5 TRBD2 - TRBV5-4
CASSLTTDSNGELFF TGTGCCAGCAGCTTAACGACAGACTCGAACGGGGAGCTGTTTTTT TRBJ2-2 - - TRBV7-3
CATRPGGFSQPQHF TGTGCCACCCGCCCCGGAGGGTTTAGTCAGCCCCAGCATTTT TRBJ1-5 - - TRBV24-1
CASSQGFGALGYTF TGCGCCAGCAGCCAAGGCTTTGGGGCACTTGGCTACACCTTC TRBJ1-2 - - TRBV4-3
CASRDTGDYGYTF TGTGCCAGCAGGGACACAGGTGACTATGGCTACACCTTC TRBJ1-2 - - TRBV28
CASSLAGTSYNEQFF TGTGCCAGCAGCTTAGCGGGAACGTCCTACAATGAGCAGTTCTTC TRBJ2-1 - - TRBV11-2
CASSDDAGGVEQFF TGTGCCAGCAGTGACGATGCGGGAGGGGTTGAGCAGTTCTTC TRBJ2-1 TRBD2 once TRBV2
CASTSFQGNTEAFF TGTGCCAGCACCAGCTTCCAGGGGAACACTGAAGCTTTCTTT TRBJ1-1 - - TRBV6-5
CASSTGQGLSYEQYF TGTGCCAGTAGTACCGGACAGGGACTCTCCTACGAGCAGTACTTC TRBJ2-7 TRBD1 - TRBV19
CASSPPGATDTQYF TGTGCCAGCTCACCGCCAGGGGCCACAGATACGCAGTATTTT TRBJ2-3 - - TRBV18
CASSQVRGRETQYF TGTGCCAGCAGCCAAGTGCGGGGGAGAGAGACCCAGTACTTC TRBJ2-5 TRBD2 - TRBV3-1/TRBV3-2
CASSLQGVETEAFF TGTGCCAGCAGCCTACAGGGTGTAGAGACTGAAGCTTTCTTT TRBJ1-1 - - TRBV28
CASSQDTRTEAFF TGCGCCAGCAGCCAAGATACTCGTACTGAAGCTTTCTTT TRBJ1-1 - - TRBV4-3
CATGTSGTDTQYF TGTGCCACAGGGACTAGCGGCACAGATACGCAGTATTTT TRBJ2-3 TRBD2 - TRBV24-1
CSVSTPGQGGGAFF TGCAGCGTTTCGACACCCGGACAGGGTGGCGGAGCTTTCTTT TRBJ1-1 TRBD1 - TRBV29-1
CASTALNYGYTF TGTGCCAGCACAGCACTAAACTATGGCTACACCTTC TRBJ1-2 - - TRBV6-5